The 3 T cell receptor beta chains reported below all come from one sample, sequenced in a study of response to subunit inactivated influenza vaccine. TCRdb reprocessed the RT-PCR reads via MiXCR and lists one record per CDR3 protein. Among more than 450,000 distinct CDR3 sequences listed, 12% were seen once. Material: PBMCs from blood, obtained on the day of vaccination. The receptors were sampled from a man between 50 and 59 years old who received an inactivated influenza vaccine.

At least ten counts were recorded for this clonotype. The chain is built from TRBV20-1 and TRBJ2-7; D may be TRBD2 (5 bases). Germline CDR1 is DFQATT and CDR2 is SNEGSKA (reference sequence). The CDR3 consists of 16 residues. V lost 1 base, J lost 1 base, and 17 bases lay in between. CDR3 DNA: TGCAGTGCTAGAGCGAGGGTTGGTTTACAGTCCTACGAGCAGTACTTC. Translating it yields CSARARVGLQSYEQYF.

This clonotype was detected a few times. The chain employs TRBV15 and TRBJ1-4; possible D gene TRBD1, 5 bases. V lost 3 bases, J lost 8 bases, and 13 bases lay in between. Germline values: CDR1 LNHNV, CDR2 YYDKDF (reference sequence). The CDR3 extends over 14 amino acids. CDR3: CATSRWNGDEKLFF. The CDR3 DNA sequence: TGTGCCACCAGCAGGTGGAATGGGGACGAAAAACTGTTTTTT.

CDR3 in amino acids: CASSDDRGLETQYF. In DNA form, the CDR3 reads TGTGCCAGCAGTGACGACAGGGGGCTTGAGACCCAGTACTTC. The rearrangement uses TRBV25-1 and TRBJ2-5; 10 bases align to TRBD1. Per the germline V gene, CDR1 is MGHDK and CDR2 is SYGVNS. V was clipped by 3 bases and J by 5 bases; unmatched bases: 3. CDR3 length: 14 amino acids.